The rows below give T cell receptor beta chains drawn from one sample of a study of cytomegalovirus exposure and HLA in healthy donors. Data came from immunoSEQ multiplex PCR; TCRdb stores just in-frame clones and leaves some out. The sample yields about 110,000 clones, under 90% seen once. Sequenced input: PBMCs. The receptor source for this set is a woman aged 25 to 39 in good health and CMV-seronegative. Both conserved end residues are part of each CDR3. A D gene is named only where the DNA matches it firmly. Clone size is shown for a subset of rows, as once, few, many or a class of expanded clone.

CDR3aa | CDR3nt | d_gene | j_gene | abundance | len | v_gene
CASSSLAGGTYEQYF | TGTGCCAGCAGCTCACTAGCGGGAGGAACCTACGAGCAGTACTTC | TRBD2 | TRBJ2-7 | - | 15 | TRBV5-5
CASSPSGRAENEQFF | TGTGCCAGCAGTCCAAGCGGGAGGGCTGAGAATGAGCAGTTCTTC | TRBD2 | TRBJ2-1 | once | 15 | TRBV9
CASSLWRGEQFF | TGTGCCAGCAGCTTATGGCGGGGTGAGCAGTTCTTC | - | TRBJ2-1 | - | 12 | TRBV7-8
CASSQDSLTLYEQYF | TGTGCCAGCAGCCAGGACAGCCTGACCTTATACGAGCAGTACTTC | - | TRBJ2-7 | - | 15 | TRBV7-9
CASRSAGVGWNEQFF | TGTGCCAGCAGGTCAGCGGGAGTGGGGTGGAATGAGCAGTTCTTC | TRBD2 | TRBJ2-1 | - | 15 | TRBV6-5
CASSVAAGASYEQYF | TGTGCCAGCAGCGTAGCGGCGGGGGCATCCTACGAGCAGTACTTC | - | TRBJ2-7 | - | 15 | TRBV9
CASSNLNTEAFF | TGTGCCAGCAGCAATCTAAACACTGAAGCTTTCTTT | - | TRBJ1-1 | - | 12 | TRBV2
CASSPRGPGNTIYF | TGTGCCAGCAGTCCCAGGGGTCCCGGAAACACCATATATTTT | - | TRBJ1-3 | - | 14 | TRBV27
CASSLAPWRESPSGANVLTF | TGCGCCAGCAGCTTGGCCCCCTGGCGGGAGTCCCCATCTGGGGCCAACGTCCTGACTTTC | TRBD2 | TRBJ2-6 | few | 20 | TRBV5-1
CASSHGQGVPVEAFF | TGTGCCAGCAGTCACGGACAGGGGGTTCCAGTTGAAGCTTTCTTT | TRBD1 | TRBJ1-1 | once | 15 | TRBV28
CASSLSGLDTQYF | TGTGCCAGCAGTTTGTCGGGATTGGATACGCAGTATTTT | - | TRBJ2-3 | - | 13 | TRBV27
CASSLLLGGTEAFF | TGTGCCAGCAGCTTACTTTTGGGGGGCACTGAAGCTTTCTTT | - | TRBJ1-1 | once | 14 | TRBV7-2
CASSGGTSVRTYEQYF | TGCGCCAGCAGCGGTGGGACTAGCGTTAGAACCTACGAGCAGTACTTC | TRBD2 | TRBJ2-7 | - | 16 | TRBV5-1
CASSRSEGLGETQYF | TGCGCCAGCAGCCGCTCGGAGGGCCTTGGGGAGACCCAGTACTTC | - | TRBJ2-5 | - | 15 | TRBV4-3
CASSPRTGSGANVLTF | TGTGCCAGCAGCCCCCGGACAGGATCTGGGGCCAACGTCCTGACTTTC | TRBD1 | TRBJ2-6 | - | 16 | TRBV7-9
CASSGATVTTDTQYF | TGTGCCAGTTCCGGCGCGACAGTAACCACAGATACGCAGTATTTT | - | TRBJ2-3 | - | 15 | TRBV2
CSVEERAFPYEQYF | TGCAGCGTTGAAGAGCGGGCATTCCCCTACGAGCAGTACTTC | - | TRBJ2-7 | - | 14 | TRBV29-1
CASSTPGVANIQYF | TGTGCCAGCAGTACACCCGGGGTGGCAAACATTCAGTACTTC | - | TRBJ2-4 | - | 14 | TRBV28
CASSVGTSGTYEQYF | TGTGCCAGCAGCGTTGGGACTAGCGGAACCTACGAGCAGTACTTC | TRBD2 | TRBJ2-7 | - | 15 | TRBV9
CASSSTGTDEKLFF | TGCGCCAGCAGCTCGACCGGGACAGATGAAAAACTGTTTTTT | TRBD1 | TRBJ1-4 | - | 14 | TRBV5-1
CSPGQGDGYTF | TGCAGTCCTGGACAGGGTGATGGCTACACCTTC | TRBD1 | TRBJ1-2 | - | 11 | TRBV20-1
CASSPQRAVLNEQFF | TGTGCCAGCAGCCCCCAGCGGGCGGTCCTCAATGAGCAGTTCTTC | - | TRBJ2-1 | - | 15 | TRBV11-2
CASSFDRLVNTEAFF | TGTGCCAGCAGTTTTGACAGGTTGGTGAACACTGAAGCTTTCTTT | - | TRBJ1-1 | - | 15 | TRBV27
CASSLHAGGYNEQFF | TGTGCCAGCAGCTTACACGCGGGAGGGTACAATGAGCAGTTCTTC | TRBD2 | TRBJ2-1 | - | 15 | TRBV7-3
CATSSFAGAAFF | TGTGCCACCAGCAGTTTCGCGGGTGCGGCTTTCTTT | - | TRBJ1-1 | - | 12 | TRBV15
CASSSGVEQYF | TGTGCCAGCAGCTCAGGGGTGGAGCAGTACTTC | - | TRBJ2-7 | few | 11 | TRBV5-6
CASSQGTGPREQYF | TGTGCCAGCTCACAAGGGACAGGGCCGCGCGAACAGTACTTC | TRBD1 | TRBJ2-7 | once | 14 | TRBV18
CASRLGQINQPQHF | TGTGCCAGCAGACTCGGACAAATCAATCAGCCCCAGCATTTT | - | TRBJ1-5 | - | 14 | TRBV7-9
CASSEASGNEQFF | TGCGCCAGCAGTGAAGCGTCGGGCAATGAGCAGTTCTTC | - | TRBJ2-1 | once | 13 | TRBV10-1
CASSIGLATRSYEQYF | TGTGCCAGCAGCATCGGACTAGCCACCCGGAGCTACGAGCAGTACTTC | TRBD2 | TRBJ2-7 | - | 16 | TRBV7-9
CASSLRPHGGGAFTEAFF | TGCGCCAGCAGCTTGCGCCCCCACGGTGGGGGCGCTTTCACTGAAGCTTTCTTT | - | TRBJ1-1 | few | 18 | TRBV5-1
CASSRTGYEPQHF | TGTGCCAGCAGTCGGACAGGGTACGAGCCCCAGCATTTT | TRBD1 | TRBJ1-5 | - | 13 | TRBV27
CASSLAQGSSYNEQFF | TGTGCCAGCAGCTTAGCGCAGGGCAGTTCCTACAATGAGCAGTTCTTC | - | TRBJ2-1 | once | 16 | TRBV7-9
CASSKRERIKSTGELFF | TGTGCCAGCAGCAAGAGGGAGCGAATTAAGAGCACCGGGGAGCTGTTTTTT | - | TRBJ2-2 | - | 17 | TRBV21-1
CASRLTGGGIPLHF | TGTGCCAGCAGGCTAACAGGGGGCGGGATACCCCTCCACTTT | TRBD1 | TRBJ1-6 | - | 14 | TRBV6-7
CASQYSRSSYEQYF | TGTGCCAGCCAATATAGCCGCAGCTCCTACGAGCAGTACTTC | - | TRBJ2-7 | - | 14 | TRBV6-1
CASSPGWTEAFF | TGTGCCAGCAGCCCCGGTTGGACTGAAGCTTTCTTT | - | TRBJ1-1 | - | 12 | TRBV14
CASSSPDLIASNYGYTF | TGTGCCAGCAGTTCCCCAGATTTAATAGCCAGTAACTATGGCTACACCTTC | - | TRBJ1-2 | few | 17 | TRBV28
CATHPAGTGVLGFTF | TGTGCCACCCACCCTGCAGGGACAGGGGTGCTTGGCTTCACCTTC | TRBD1 | TRBJ1-2 | once | 15 | TRBV19
CASRTGEGETQYF | TGTGCCAGTAGAACAGGGGAAGGGGAGACCCAGTACTTC | TRBD1 | TRBJ2-5 | - | 13 | TRBV19
CASRGQGLDYGYTF | TGTGCCAGCAGGGGACAGGGGTTGGACTATGGCTACACCTTC | TRBD1 | TRBJ1-2 | - | 14 | TRBV9
CASSLQGASEAFF | TGTGCCAGCAGCCTTCAGGGGGCCTCTGAAGCTTTCTTT | TRBD1 | TRBJ1-1 | few | 13 | TRBV5-8
CASSLPAGQGNQPQHF | TGTGCCAGCAGTTTACCCGCGGGACAGGGAAATCAGCCCCAGCATTTT | TRBD1 | TRBJ1-5 | - | 16 | TRBV28
CASSLTSGRATGELFF | TGTGCCAGCAGCTTGACTAGCGGGAGGGCTACCGGGGAGCTGTTTTTT | TRBD2 | TRBJ2-2 | - | 16 | TRBV11-3
CASSFTLYNQPQHF | TGTGCCAGCAGCTTCACACTATATAATCAGCCCCAGCATTTT | - | TRBJ1-5 | - | 14 | TRBV5-5
CASSLDGRGPTYEQYF | TGTGCCAGCAGCTTAGATGGGAGGGGCCCTACCTACGAGCAGTACTTC | TRBD2 | TRBJ2-7 | - | 16 | TRBV11-2
CASTGWLDLTDTQYF | TGCGCCAGCACCGGATGGCTAGACCTCACAGATACGCAGTATTTT | - | TRBJ2-3 | - | 15 | TRBV10-2
CASSRFGTDTQYF | TGTGCCAGCAGCCGGTTCGGCACAGATACGCAGTATTTT | - | TRBJ2-3 | - | 13 | TRBV7-2
CASSFLLAEQDTQYF | TGCGCCAGCAGCTTTTTACTAGCGGAACAAGATACGCAGTATTTT | TRBD2 | TRBJ2-3 | - | 15 | TRBV5-1
CASSSGVPYNEQFF | TGTGCCAGCAGTTCGGGAGTCCCCTACAATGAGCAGTTCTTC | - | TRBJ2-1 | - | 14 | TRBV9
CASSYIGTGARAQHF | TGTGCCAGCAGCTACATCGGGACAGGGGCCCGGGCCCAGCATTTT | TRBD1 | TRBJ1-5 | once | 15 | TRBV7-2
CASSLEAGADTQYF | TGTGCCAGCAGCTTAGAGGCGGGGGCAGATACGCAGTATTTT | TRBD2 | TRBJ2-3 | once | 14 | TRBV11-3
CASSSIGQFNEKLFF | TGCGCCAGCAGCTCCATCGGACAGTTTAATGAAAAACTGTTTTTT | - | TRBJ1-4 | - | 15 | TRBV5-1
CASSQLDRGLYGYTF | TGTGCCAGCTCACAACTGGACAGGGGCCTCTATGGCTACACCTTC | TRBD1 | TRBJ1-2 | - | 15 | TRBV18
CASSQESEKLFF | TGTGCCAGCAGCCAAGAGAGTGAAAAACTGTTTTTT | - | TRBJ1-4 | - | 12 | TRBV14
CASSSPYGSTDTQYF | TGTGCCAGCAGCTCCCCCTATGGTAGCACAGATACGCAGTATTTT | - | TRBJ2-3 | - | 15 | TRBV7-9
CASSVYSGDTGELFF | TGTGCCAGCAGCGTATATAGCGGGGACACCGGGGAGCTGTTTTTT | TRBD2 | TRBJ2-2 | - | 15 | TRBV7-2